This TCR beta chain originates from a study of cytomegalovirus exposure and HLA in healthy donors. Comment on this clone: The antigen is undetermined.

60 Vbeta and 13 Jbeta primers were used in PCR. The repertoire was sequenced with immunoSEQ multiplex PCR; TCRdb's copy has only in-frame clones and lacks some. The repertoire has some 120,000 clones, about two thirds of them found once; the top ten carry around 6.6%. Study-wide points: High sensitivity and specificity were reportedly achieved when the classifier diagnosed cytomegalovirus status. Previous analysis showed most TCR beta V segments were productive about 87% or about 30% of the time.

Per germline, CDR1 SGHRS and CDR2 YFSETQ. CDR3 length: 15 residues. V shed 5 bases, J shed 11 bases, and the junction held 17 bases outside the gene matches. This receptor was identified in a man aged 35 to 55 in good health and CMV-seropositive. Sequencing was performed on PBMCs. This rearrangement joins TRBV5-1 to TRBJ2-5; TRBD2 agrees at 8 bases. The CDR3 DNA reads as TGCGCCAGCAGTTCCGGCCTAGCGGGCCCCCGGGAGCAGTACTTC. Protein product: CASSSGLAGPREQYF.